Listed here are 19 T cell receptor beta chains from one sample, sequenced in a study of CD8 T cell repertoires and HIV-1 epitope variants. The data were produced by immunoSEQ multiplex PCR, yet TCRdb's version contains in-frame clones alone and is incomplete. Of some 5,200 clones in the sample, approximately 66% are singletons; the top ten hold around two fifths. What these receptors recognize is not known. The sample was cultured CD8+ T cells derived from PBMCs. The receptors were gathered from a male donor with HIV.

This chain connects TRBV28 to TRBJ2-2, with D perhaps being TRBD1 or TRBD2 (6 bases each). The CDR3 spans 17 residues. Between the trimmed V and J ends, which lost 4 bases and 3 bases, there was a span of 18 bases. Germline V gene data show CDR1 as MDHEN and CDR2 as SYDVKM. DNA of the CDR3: TGTGCCAGCAGTTCCAGTCTTGCCGGGGGCGACACCGGGGAGCTGTTTTTT. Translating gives CASSSSLAGGDTGELFF.

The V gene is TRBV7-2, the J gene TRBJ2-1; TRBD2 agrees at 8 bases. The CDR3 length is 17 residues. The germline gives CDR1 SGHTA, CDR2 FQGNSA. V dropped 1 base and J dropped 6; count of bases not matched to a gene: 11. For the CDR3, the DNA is TGTGCCAGCAGCTTAGAGCCCCGGACTAGCTGGGGCAATGAGCAGTTCTTC. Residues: CASSLEPRTSWGNEQFF.

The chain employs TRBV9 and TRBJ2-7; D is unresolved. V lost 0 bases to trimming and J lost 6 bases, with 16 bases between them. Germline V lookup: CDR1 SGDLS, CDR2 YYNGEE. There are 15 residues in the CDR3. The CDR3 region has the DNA TGTGCCAGCAGCGTAGATCCCTCTAGTTGGTCCGAGCAGTACTTC. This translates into CASSVDPSSWSEQYF.

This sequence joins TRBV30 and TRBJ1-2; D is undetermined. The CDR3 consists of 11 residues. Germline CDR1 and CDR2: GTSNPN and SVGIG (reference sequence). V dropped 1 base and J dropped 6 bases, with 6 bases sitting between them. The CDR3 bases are TGTGCCTGGAGTGGAGGGAATGGCTACACCTTC. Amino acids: CAWSGGNGYTF.

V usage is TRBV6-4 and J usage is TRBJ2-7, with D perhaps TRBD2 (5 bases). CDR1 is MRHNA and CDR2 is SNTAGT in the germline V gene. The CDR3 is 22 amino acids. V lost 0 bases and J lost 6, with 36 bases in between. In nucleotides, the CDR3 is TGTGCCAGCAGTGACTCGAAATCGTTAGAGCGGCCGAAATCGACTCCAGGCTGCGAGCAGTACTTC. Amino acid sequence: CASSDSKSLERPKSTPGCEQYF.

This CDR3 is CASKPQVQFHEQYF. DNA of the CDR3: TGTGCCAGCAAACCACAGGTCCAATTCCACGAGCAGTACTTC. V is TRBV5-6 and J is TRBJ2-5; tentative D call: TRBD1 (5 bases). TRBJ2-7 matches the DNA end more closely, so the J call is doubtful. Germline-derived CDR1 and CDR2 are SGHDT and YYEEEE. This CDR3 has 14 amino acids.

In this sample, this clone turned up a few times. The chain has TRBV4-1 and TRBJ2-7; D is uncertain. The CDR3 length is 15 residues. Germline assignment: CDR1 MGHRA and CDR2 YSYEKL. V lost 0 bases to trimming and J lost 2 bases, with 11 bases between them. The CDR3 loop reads CASSQDSSSPYEQYF. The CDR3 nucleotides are TGCGCCAGCAGCCAAGATTCGAGTTCCCCCTACGAGCAGTACTTC.

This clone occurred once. CDR3: CASSLSPGGHEQYF. The CDR3 DNA follows: TGTGCCAGCAGCTTGTCCCCCGGGGGACACGAGCAGTACTTC. The V gene is TRBV7-6, the J gene TRBJ2-7; D might be TRBD2 (6 bases). The CDR3 covers 14 residues. Germline assignment: CDR1 SGHVS and CDR2 FNYEAQ. V was pared by 3 bases and J by 5 bases, with 14 bases between. The complete variable domain, with remaining parts taken from reference TRBV7-6 and TRBJ2-7, reads GAGVSQSPRYKVTKRGQDVALRCDPISGHVSLYWYRQALGQGPEFLTYFNYEAQQDKSGLPNDRFSAERPEGSISTLTIQRTEQRDSAMYRCASSLSPGGHEQYFGPGTRLTVT.

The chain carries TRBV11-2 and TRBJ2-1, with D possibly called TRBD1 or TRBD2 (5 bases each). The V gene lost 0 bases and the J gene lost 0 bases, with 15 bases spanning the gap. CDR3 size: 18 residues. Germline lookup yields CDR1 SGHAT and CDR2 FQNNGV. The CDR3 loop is CASSLEVRGRASYNEQFF. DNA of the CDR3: TGTGCCAGCAGCTTAGAAGTACGGGGCAGGGCCTCCTACAATGAGCAGTTCTTC.

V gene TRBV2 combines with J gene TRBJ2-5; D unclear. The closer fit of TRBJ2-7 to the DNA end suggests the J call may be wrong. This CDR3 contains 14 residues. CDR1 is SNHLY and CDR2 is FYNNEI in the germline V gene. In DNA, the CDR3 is TGTGCCAGCAGTGACGAGCTCGAGATCTACGAGCAGTACTTC. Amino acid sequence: CASSDELEIYEQYF.

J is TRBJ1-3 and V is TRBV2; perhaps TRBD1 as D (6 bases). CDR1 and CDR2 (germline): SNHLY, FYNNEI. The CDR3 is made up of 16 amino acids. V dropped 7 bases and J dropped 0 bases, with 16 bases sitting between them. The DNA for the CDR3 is TGTGCCAGCAAGGAAAAGGGGGTTCTCTCTGGAAACACCATATATTTT. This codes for CASKEKGVLSGNTIYF.

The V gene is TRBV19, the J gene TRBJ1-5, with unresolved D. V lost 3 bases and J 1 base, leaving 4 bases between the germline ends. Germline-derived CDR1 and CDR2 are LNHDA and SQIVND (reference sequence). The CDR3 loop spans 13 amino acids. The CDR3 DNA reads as TGTGCCAGTAGTATGGGCAGCAATCAGCCCCAGCATTTT. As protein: CASSMGSNQPQHF.

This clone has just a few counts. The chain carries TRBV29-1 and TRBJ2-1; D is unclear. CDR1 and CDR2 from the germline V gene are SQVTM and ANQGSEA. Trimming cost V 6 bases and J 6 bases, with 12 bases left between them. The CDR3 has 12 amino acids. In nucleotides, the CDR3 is TGCAGCGTCCTCCAAAGGGCCAATGAGCAGTTCTTC. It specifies CSVLQRANEQFF.

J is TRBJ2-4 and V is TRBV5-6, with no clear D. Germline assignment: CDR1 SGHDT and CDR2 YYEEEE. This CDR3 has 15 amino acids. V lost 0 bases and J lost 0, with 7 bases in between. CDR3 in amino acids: CASSLAELAKNIQYF. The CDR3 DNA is TGTGCCAGCAGCTTGGCCGAACTAGCCAAAAACATTCAGTACTTC.

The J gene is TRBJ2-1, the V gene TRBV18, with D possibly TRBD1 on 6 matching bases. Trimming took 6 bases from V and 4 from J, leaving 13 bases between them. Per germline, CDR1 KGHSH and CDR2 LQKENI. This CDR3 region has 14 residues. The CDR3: CASSPGTFYNEQFF. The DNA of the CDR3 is TGTGCCAGCTCCCCCGGGACATTTTACAATGAGCAGTTCTTC.

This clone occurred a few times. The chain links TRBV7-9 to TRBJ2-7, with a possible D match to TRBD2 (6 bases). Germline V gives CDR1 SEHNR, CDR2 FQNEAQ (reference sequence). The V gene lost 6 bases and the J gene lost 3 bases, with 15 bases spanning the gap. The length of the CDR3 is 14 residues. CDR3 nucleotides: TGTGCCAGCAGTTTTGGGACTTCAGGCTACGAGCAGTACTTC. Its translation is CASSFGTSGYEQYF.

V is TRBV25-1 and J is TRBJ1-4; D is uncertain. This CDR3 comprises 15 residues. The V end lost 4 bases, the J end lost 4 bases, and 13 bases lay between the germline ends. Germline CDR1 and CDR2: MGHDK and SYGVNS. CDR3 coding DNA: TGTGCCAGCAGTGTTCCAATACGTATTAATGAAAAACTGTTTTTT. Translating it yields CASSVPIRINEKLFF.

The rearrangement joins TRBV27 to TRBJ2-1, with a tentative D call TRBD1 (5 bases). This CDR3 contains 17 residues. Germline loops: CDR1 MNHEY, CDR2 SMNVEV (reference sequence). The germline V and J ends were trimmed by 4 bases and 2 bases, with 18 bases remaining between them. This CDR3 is CASSSRTDPRAYNEQFF. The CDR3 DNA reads TGTGCCAGCAGTTCGAGAACCGATCCCAGGGCCTACAATGAGCAGTTCTTC.

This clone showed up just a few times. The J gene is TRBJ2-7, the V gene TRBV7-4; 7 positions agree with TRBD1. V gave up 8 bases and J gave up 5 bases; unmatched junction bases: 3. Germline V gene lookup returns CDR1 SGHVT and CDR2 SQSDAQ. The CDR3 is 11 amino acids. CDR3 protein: CASATGDEQYF. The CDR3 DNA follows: TGTGCCAGCGCAACAGGGGACGAGCAGTACTTC.